Here is one T cell receptor beta chain with its context. After isolation, RNA underwent reverse transcription to generate cDNA as the sequencing template. The assay was immunoSEQ multiplex PCR, and TCRdb's table has in-frame clones only and misses some. The table includes about 120,000 clones, about 50% detected once. The data were obtained in a study of CD8+ T cells in alopecia areata. Study as a whole: It was oral tofacitinib, at 5 to 10 mg twice daily, that treated patients received.

Germline assignment: CDR1 GTSNPN and CDR2 SVGIG (reference sequence). The CDR3 covers 14 residues. Trimming at V came to 4 bases and at J to 0 bases, leaving 4 bases not matched to a gene. Treatment described: oral pan-JAK inhibitor, 5-10 mg twice daily. CD4+ and CD8+ T cells were sorted from PBMCs. The TCR sequence derives from a human donor with alopecia areata. The source material was CD4+ T cells sorted from blood, sampled at week 4, from a patient treated with tofacitinib. The V and J genes are TRBV30 and TRBJ1-1; 8 nucleotides line up with TRBD1. CDR3 sequence: CAWNGQGLNTEAFF. The CDR3 region has the DNA TGTGCCTGGAATGGACAGGGTTTGAACACTGAAGCTTTCTTT.